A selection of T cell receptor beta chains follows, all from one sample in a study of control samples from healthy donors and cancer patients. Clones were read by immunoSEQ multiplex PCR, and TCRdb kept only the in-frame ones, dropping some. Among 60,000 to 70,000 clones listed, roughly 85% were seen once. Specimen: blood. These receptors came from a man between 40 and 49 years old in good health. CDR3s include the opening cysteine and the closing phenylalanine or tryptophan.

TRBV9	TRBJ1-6	CASSLDRFNSPLHF
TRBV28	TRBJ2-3	CASSTPGEVPSTDTQYF
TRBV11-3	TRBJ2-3	CASSSGLASTDTQYF
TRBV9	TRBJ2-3	CASSISGSSTDTQYF
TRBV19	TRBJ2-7	CASSPRLGTGSHEQYF
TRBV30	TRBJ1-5	CAWSFPPGTGGTHSNQPQHF
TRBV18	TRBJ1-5	CASSPRANQPQHF
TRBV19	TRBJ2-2	CASTSGTGGSGELFF
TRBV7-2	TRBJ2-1	CASSLGGGAYNEQFF
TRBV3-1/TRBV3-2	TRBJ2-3	CAAEGGTDTQYF
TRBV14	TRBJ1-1	CASSQGGTEAFF
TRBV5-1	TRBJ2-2	CASSGGQGAPGELFF
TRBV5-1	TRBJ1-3	CASSLNWGAPDTIYF
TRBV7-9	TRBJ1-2	CASSPDRGLGGYTF
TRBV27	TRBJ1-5	CASSLSGQGYQPQHF
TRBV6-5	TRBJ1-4	CASSYKANEKLFF
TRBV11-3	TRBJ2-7	CASSSSSRRSGEQYF
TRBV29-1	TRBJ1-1	CSVGRLNTEAFF
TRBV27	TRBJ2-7	CASSSIQTGAYEQYF
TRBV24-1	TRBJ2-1	CATSDFSGGTYNEQFF
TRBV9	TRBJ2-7	CASSRTGRYEQYF
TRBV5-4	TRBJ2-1	CASSLGGTGGGYNEQFF
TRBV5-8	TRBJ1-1	CASSLVMAVNTEAFF
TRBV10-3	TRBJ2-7	CAAGGALYEQYF
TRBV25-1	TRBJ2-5	CASKGFSGEETQYF
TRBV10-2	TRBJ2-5	CASSGQGPETQYF
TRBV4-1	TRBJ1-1	CASSQDPTARRNTEAFF
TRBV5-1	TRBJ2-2	CASSTEHLDYTGELFF